The present TCR beta chain was sequenced within a study of cytomegalovirus exposure and HLA in healthy donors. Germline V CDR1 and CDR2: SGHRS, YFSETQ. The CDR3 is 15 amino acids. Trimming took 3 bases from V and 8 from J, leaving 18 bases between them. A multiplex PCR was run with 60 Vbeta primers and 13 Jbeta primers. This table comes from immunoSEQ multiplex PCR, and its TCRdb copy is limited to in-frame clones, with some not included. The sample data list approximately 75,000 clones. Findings of the study overall: Among the CMV-associated chains, three were confirmed in vitro as specific for CMV antigens. Presence/absence analyses rested on an assumption that sequencing depth was roughly uniform across donors.

Sampled while nominally healthy, donors likely had unrecorded immune exposures. Notes on this clone: Its antigen is undetermined.

The sequencing sample was made of PBMCs. The rearrangement joins TRBV5-1 to TRBJ2-1, with D perhaps TRBD2 (5 bases). The sequence came from a man aged 40-49 years in good health and CMV-seronegative. The CDR3 DNA follows: TGCGCCAGCAGCTCTCCCCCGAACGGGAACCATGAGCAGTTCTTC. It yields the protein CASSSPPNGNHEQFF.